This is a list of T cell receptor beta chains from one sample in a study of blood T cell repertoires in COVID-19. Sequencing used immunoSEQ multiplex PCR; TCRdb keeps in-frame clones, though not all of them. The table records tens of thousands of clones, around four fifths of them present only once. The sequenced sample consisted of peripheral blood. All receptors derive from a human donor in a cohort sampled during active COVID-19. Both conserved end residues are part of each CDR3. The D gene is left open where the match is weak. Size is stated for part of the rows, as once, few or many counts, or as a class when the clone is expanded.

TRBD2	17	once	TRBV5-1	TRBJ2-3	CASSLASSGSGTDTQYF	TGCGCCAGCAGCTTGGCGTCTAGCGGGAGTGGCACAGATACGCAGTATTTT
-	11	-	TRBV29-1	TRBJ1-1	CSVGTDTEAFF	TGCAGCGTTGGAACAGACACTGAAGCTTTCTTT
-	13	-	TRBV7-2	TRBJ2-5	CASSLAREETQYF	TGTGCCAGCAGCTTAGCGAGGGAAGAGACCCAGTACTTC
TRBD1	14	-	TRBV6-2/TRBV6-3	TRBJ2-7	CASSYTDRGYEQYF	TGTGCCAGCAGTTACACGGACAGGGGCTACGAGCAGTACTTC
TRBD2	17	few	TRBV5-4	TRBJ2-2	CASSPTRGGTDTGELFF	TGTGCCAGCAGCCCCACCCGGGGGGGGACCGACACCGGGGAGCTGTTTTTT
TRBD2	16	-	TRBV7-2	TRBJ2-3	CASSQLAGGVTDTQYF	TGTGCCAGCAGCCAATTAGCGGGGGGGGTCACAGATACGCAGTATTTT
TRBD1	17	-	TRBV7-3	TRBJ2-2	CASSSPPGQGFTGELFF	TGTGCCAGCAGCTCACCGCCGGGACAGGGGTTCACCGGGGAGCTGTTTTTT
-	14	-	TRBV28	TRBJ1-1	CASLRTQVGHEAFF	TGTGCCAGCTTAAGGACCCAGGTGGGACATGAAGCTTTCTTT
TRBD1	18	once	TRBV7-9	TRBJ1-2	CASSFSNWTGKAVGGYTF	TGTGCCAGCAGCTTTAGTAACTGGACAGGGAAAGCAGTGGGCGGCTACACCTTC
-	17	-	TRBV5-5	TRBJ1-5	CASSLQGWSKRDQPQHF	TGTGCCAGCAGCTTGCAGGGGTGGTCAAAAAGGGATCAGCCCCAGCATTTT
TRBD2	19	-	TRBV19	TRBJ2-1	CASTNHGTSGGVTYNEQFF	TGTGCCAGTACCAATCACGGGACTAGCGGGGGGGTTACCTACAATGAGCAGTTCTTC
TRBD1	14	-	TRBV28	TRBJ2-3	CASSWDRGTDTQYF	TGTGCCAGCAGTTGGGACAGGGGTACAGATACGCAGTATTTT